The 2 T cell receptor beta chains presented below share a single source sample, sequenced in a study of blood T cells in healthy people across ages. Alongside a J-beta primer mix, a sample-barcoded 5' primer served in a second PCR lasting 7 to 11 cycles. TCRdb reprocessed the 5' RACE reads via MiXCR and lists one record per CDR3 protein. The repertoire holds hundreds of thousands of distinct CDR3 sequences, with 35% to 40% as singletons. The specimen was blood. The receptors shown here come from a man younger than 30 in good health.

The J gene is TRBJ2-7, the V gene TRBV7-2; 8 bases are shared with TRBD1. Germline CDR1 is SGHTA and CDR2 is FQGNSA. J gave up 7 bases and V 4 bases, and 12 bases lay outside the gene matches. The CDR3 has 15 residues. The CDR3 region is CASSSRTGMGNEQYF. The DNA of the CDR3 is TGTGCCAGCAGCTCCAGGACAGGGATGGGGAATGAGCAGTACTTC. Complete variable domain (other parts from reference TRBV7-2 and TRBJ2-7): GAGVSQSPSNKVTEKGKDVELRCDPISGHTALYWYRQSLGQGLEFLIYFQGNSAPDKSGLPSDRFSAERTGGSVSTLTIQRTQQEDSAVYLCASSSRTGMGNEQYFGPGTRLTVT.

This clonotype appeared a few times. The V and J genes are TRBV9 and TRBJ2-7; the match to TRBD1 covers 7 bases. Germline V gene sequence: CDR1 SGDLS, CDR2 YYNGEE. J was trimmed by 7 bases and V by 3 bases; bases with no gene match: 10. The CDR3 is made up of 14 amino acids. The CDR3 loop is CASSERDSYNEQYF. The CDR3 DNA follows: TGTGCCAGCAGCGAGAGGGACAGTTACAATGAGCAGTACTTC.